A selection of T cell receptor beta chains follows, all from one sample in a study of early T cells in non-severe SARS-CoV-2 infection. TCRdb recomputed calls from the 5' RACE reads with MiXCR, one row per CDR3 protein. The data hold about 81,000 distinct CDR3 sequences, with around 14% observed a single time. Sequenced input: whole blood. These receptors were collected from an adult who was a healthcare worker with PCR-confirmed SARS-CoV-2 infection or an uninfected control (not recorded which). Both conserved end residues are part of each CDR3. D genes are given only for firm matches. Clone size is stated in some rows and not others, as once, few, many or a class when expanded.

D	J	V	size	DNA	CDR3
.	TRBJ2-7	TRBV18	.	TGTGCCAGCTCACCAAGTGGATCAGCGGGCGAGCAGTACTTC	CASSPSGSAGEQYF
.	TRBJ1-6	TRBV18	few	TGTGCCAGCTCACGGGGGGTAGGCGATTCACCCCTCCACTTT	CASSRGVGDSPLHF
.	TRBJ2-5	TRBV5-1	few	TGCGCCAGCAGCTTTAGAGGGGCGCAAGAGACCCAGTACTTC	CASSFRGAQETQYF
.	TRBJ2-3	TRBV6-2/TRBV6-3	few	TGTGCCAGCAAGATTGGGGGGCCCGGCACAGATACGCAGTATTTT	CASKIGGPGTDTQYF
TRBD1	TRBJ2-7	TRBV6-6	.	TGTGCCAGCAGTTACAAAGAGACCGGGACAGGGCTGTTC	CASSYKETGTGLF
TRBD1	TRBJ2-7	TRBV4-2	few	TGTGCCAGCAGTGCCGGGACAGGGGGTTTGTACGAGCAGTACTTC	CASSAGTGGLYEQYF
.	TRBJ2-7	TRBV6-6	.	TGTGCCAGCAGTCAATTAGCGGCAGTCCACGAGCAGTACTTC	CASSQLAAVHEQYF
.	TRBJ2-7	TRBV6-6	few	TGTGCCAGCACCTACGGGAGCTACGAGCAGTACTTC	CASTYGSYEQYF
.	TRBJ1-2	TRBV2	few	TGTGCCAGCAGCCCGCTGCGCAGTAACTATGGCTACACCTTC	CASSPLRSNYGYTF
.	TRBJ2-3	TRBV6-6	.	TGTGCCAGCAGTTACGAACGGCGAGAACCTAGCACAGATACGCAGTATTTT	CASSYERREPSTDTQYF
.	TRBJ1-2	TRBV29-1	.	TGCAGCGTTGCCCTCCCCTTGCGTGGCTACACCTTC	CSVALPLRGYTF
.	TRBJ2-1	TRBV2	.	TGTGCCAGCAGAAATACAGGGATCGGGGATGAGCAGTTCTTC	CASRNTGIGDEQFF
.	TRBJ2-5	TRBV28	few	TGTGCCAGCAGTTTGGGCAGAAGGCAAGAGACCCAGTACTTC	CASSLGRRQETQYF
.	TRBJ1-4	TRBV7-8	.	TGTGCCAGCAGCTTGGCTGGTACTAATGAAAAACTGTTTTTT	CASSLAGTNEKLFF
.	TRBJ2-7	TRBV7-9	many	TGTGCCAGCAGCTTAGCTGGGCCACACAACGAGCAGTACTTC	CASSLAGPHNEQYF
.	TRBJ2-1	TRBV28	few	TGTGCCAGCAGTCTCCTATTGGGTGAGCAGTTCTTC	CASSLLLGEQFF
.	TRBJ1-1	TRBV5-1	.	TGCGCCAGCAGCTTGGCTCATACCGGGGGACGGGGCACTGAAGCTTTCTTT	CASSLAHTGGRGTEAFF
TRBD2	TRBJ2-7	TRBV20-1	few	TGTAGTGCTATAGGACTAGCGAACTCCTACGAGCAGTACTTC	CSAIGLANSYEQYF
.	TRBJ1-1	TRBV7-2	few	TGTGCCAGCAGTCAAGGGCTGGGTACTGAAGCTTTCTTT	CASSQGLGTEAFF
.	TRBJ1-1	TRBV12-3/TRBV12-4	few	TGTGCCAGCAGCAACCAGGGTACTGAAGCTTTCTTT	CASSNQGTEAFF
.	TRBJ2-5	TRBV29-1	many	TGCAGCGTTGAAGATACGGGTGCGGAGACCCAGTACTTC	CSVEDTGAETQYF
.	TRBJ2-1	TRBV12-3/TRBV12-4	.	TGTGCCAGCAGTCGTCGTGGGCGTAGCTCCTACAATGAGCAGTTCTTC	CASSRRGRSSYNEQFF
.	TRBJ1-3	TRBV5-8	few	TGTGCCAGCAGCTTGGAGACAGGCTCTGGAAACACCATATATTTT	CASSLETGSGNTIYF
.	TRBJ2-2	TRBV29-1	.	TGCAGCGTTGTCCTACAGCCGAACACCGGGGAGCTGTTTTTT	CSVVLQPNTGELFF
.	TRBJ2-4	TRBV5-5	.	TGTGTCAGCAGCCGTGAGATAGCCAAAAACATTCAGTACTTC	CVSSREIAKNIQYF
TRBD1	TRBJ1-2	TRBV3-1	few	TGTGCCAGCAGCAAAGGGGACAGCCCCCAAACTGAGGGCTACACCTTC	CASSKGDSPQTEGYTF
.	TRBJ1-3	TRBV2	.	TGTGCCAGCAGTGAGGAGGTCAGCTCTGGAAACACCATATATTTT	CASSEEVSSGNTIYF
TRBD1	TRBJ1-4	TRBV29-1	once	TGCAGCGTTGGGGGACAGGGAAAAGAAAAACTGTTTTTT	CSVGGQGKEKLFF
.	TRBJ2-7	TRBV5-1	few	TGCGCCAGCAGTGTCAACTCCTACGAGCAGTACTTC	CASSVNSYEQYF
.	TRBJ1-1	TRBV25-1	few	TGTGCCAGCAGTGAATTTGGCAAGGTCACTGAAGCTTTCTTT	CASSEFGKVTEAFF
.	TRBJ2-1	TRBV3-1	many	TGTGCCAGCAGCCTTGGCGGGACAGAAGGTGTGCAGTTCTTC	CASSLGGTEGVQFF
TRBD1	TRBJ2-3	TRBV5-6	many	TGTGCCAGCAGCTGGGGACAGGGGCCCACAGATACGCAGTATTTT	CASSWGQGPTDTQYF
TRBD1	TRBJ2-5	TRBV3-1	many	TGTGCCAGCAGCCCGACAGGGGGCGGAGAGACCCAGTACTTC	CASSPTGGGETQYF
.	TRBJ2-4	TRBV28	few	TGTGCCAGCAGTTTCGGCGACGCGGTAGCCAAAAACATTCAGTACTTC	CASSFGDAVAKNIQYF
.	TRBJ1-1	TRBV6-5	few	TGTGCCAGCAGTTACTCGCCAGGGAACACTGAAGCTTTCTTT	CASSYSPGNTEAFF